A selection of T cell receptor beta chains follows, all from one sample in a study of T cells after yellow fever vaccination. Using its own MiXCR run on the 5' RACE reads, TCRdb lists one record per CDR3 protein. Here the sample spans 300,000 to 350,000 distinct CDR3 sequences, 3.5% to 4.5% being singletons. Sequenced material: PBMCs, taken 15 days after the yellow fever booster vaccination. All receptors derive from a man younger than 35 who received the YFV17D yellow fever vaccine. Both conserved end residues are part of each CDR3. D genes are given only for firm matches. The size field is filled for only some rows; it gives once, few, many or a size class.

size	V	J	D	DNA	CDR3
many	TRBV28	TRBJ1-1	NA	TGTGCCAGCAGTTTATACCAAGTTGTGGGAGAAGCTTTCTTT	CASSLYQVVGEAFF
few	TRBV5-1	TRBJ1-6	NA	TGCGCCAGCAGCTCGGGGACGGAGAACTATAATTCACCCCTCCACTTT	CASSSGTENYNSPLHF
many	TRBV7-9	TRBJ2-7	TRBD2	TGTGCCAGCAGCCCGGGGGGGGAGCAGTACTTC	CASSPGGEQYF
many	TRBV5-1	TRBJ1-4	NA	TGCGCCAGCAGCTTGGGGCAGATAGCGGCTAATGAAAAACTGTTTTTT	CASSLGQIAANEKLFF
few	TRBV18	TRBJ2-7	TRBD1	TGTGCCAGCCGGGACAGCTACGAGCAGTACTTC	CASRDSYEQYF
many	TRBV7-3	TRBJ2-1	NA	TGTGCCAGCAGCATACCCGACAGCAATGAGCAGTTCTTC	CASSIPDSNEQFF
few	TRBV18	TRBJ2-3	NA	TGTGCCAGCTCCCTCAGGGGCTACACAGATACGCAGTATTTT	CASSLRGYTDTQYF
many	TRBV7-3	TRBJ1-1	NA	TGTGCCAGCAGCTTAGGCGGGGGCAGCACTGAAGCTTTCTTT	CASSLGGGSTEAFF
many	TRBV7-6	TRBJ2-1	NA	TGTGCCAGCAGCCCCGGGGGGCCGGGGAATGAGCAGTTCTTC	CASSPGGPGNEQFF
many	TRBV7-2	TRBJ1-5	NA	TGTGCCAGCAGCCTCCGCCCGGGACCGAATAGCAATCAGCCCCAGCATTTT	CASSLRPGPNSNQPQHF
NA	TRBV4-2	TRBJ2-5	NA	TGTGCCAGCAGCCAAGAGGGACGGACCCCCGAGACCCAGTACTTC	CASSQEGRTPETQYF
NA	TRBV18	TRBJ2-5	TRBD2	TGTGCCAGCTCACCGCGGACTAGCGGGGGGACGGAGACCCAGTACTTC	CASSPRTSGGTETQYF
few	TRBV7-8	TRBJ2-6	TRBD1	TGTGCCAGCAGCTTAGAGGGGACAGACTTGTTCGCCGGTCCTGGGGCCAACGTCCTGACTTTC	CASSLEGTDLFAGPGANVLTF
few	TRBV7-2	TRBJ2-3	TRBD1	TGTGCCAGCAGCTCTCAGGGGGTGGGTAATACGCAGTATTTT	CASSSQGVGNTQYF
few	TRBV11-2	TRBJ2-4	TRBD2	TGTGCCAGCAGCAACCCTCGGGGGGGAAACATTCAGTACTTC	CASSNPRGGNIQYF
few	TRBV24-1	TRBJ2-1	NA	TGTGCCACCGCACAGGGTGGGGAGCAGTTCTTC	CATAQGGEQFF
NA	TRBV7-2	TRBJ1-1	NA	TGTGCCAGCAGCTTAAGATCCGGGAACACTGAAGCTTTCTTT	CASSLRSGNTEAFF
many	TRBV5-1	TRBJ2-1	NA	TGCGCCAGCAGCTTGACAGCGGGCGGGGACCAAGAGCAGTTCTTC	CASSLTAGGDQEQFF
many	TRBV4-3	TRBJ2-3	NA	TGCGCCAGCAGCCAAGATAAGTCTAGCACAGATACGCAGTATTTT	CASSQDKSSTDTQYF
NA	TRBV7-2	TRBJ2-1	TRBD2	TGTGCCAGCAGCTTCACGGGGGGTGGGATTGAGCAGTTCTTC	CASSFTGGGIEQFF
NA	TRBV15	TRBJ1-5	NA	TGTGCCACCAGCAGAGACAGGGGAGGAGATCAGCCCCAGCATTTT	CATSRDRGGDQPQHF
many	TRBV3-1	TRBJ2-3	TRBD2	TGTGCCAGCAGCCAAGGGGGCGGGACTAGCATGGATACGCAGTATTTT	CASSQGGGTSMDTQYF
many	TRBV12-3/TRBV12-4	TRBJ1-5	NA	TGTGCCAGCAGCTACAGAGGGGACCAGCCCCAGCATTTT	CASSYRGDQPQHF
many	TRBV20-1	TRBJ1-4	NA	TGCAGTGCTAGAGATGGGGGCGTTAATGAAAAACTGTTTTTT	CSARDGGVNEKLFF
many	TRBV29-1	TRBJ2-5	TRBD2	TGCAGTAAAGTGGAGGGAGGGACGGAGACCCAGTACTTC	CSKVEGGTETQYF
many	TRBV4-2	TRBJ1-4	NA	TGTGCCAGCAGCCAGGTTCTATCCGCAACTAATGAAAAACTGTTTTTT	CASSQVLSATNEKLFF
many	TRBV20-1	TRBJ2-3	NA	TGCAGTGCCCCCAACGGCTTCACGCGGGATACGCAGTATTTT	CSAPNGFTRDTQYF
few	TRBV7-2	TRBJ2-5	NA	TGTGCCAGCAGCTTGGGTCGGGGTTCCCAAGAGACCCAGTACTTC	CASSLGRGSQETQYF
many	TRBV5-1	TRBJ1-2	TRBD1	TGCGCCAGCAGCACTGGACAGGGGGCGCACGGCTACACCTTC	CASSTGQGAHGYTF